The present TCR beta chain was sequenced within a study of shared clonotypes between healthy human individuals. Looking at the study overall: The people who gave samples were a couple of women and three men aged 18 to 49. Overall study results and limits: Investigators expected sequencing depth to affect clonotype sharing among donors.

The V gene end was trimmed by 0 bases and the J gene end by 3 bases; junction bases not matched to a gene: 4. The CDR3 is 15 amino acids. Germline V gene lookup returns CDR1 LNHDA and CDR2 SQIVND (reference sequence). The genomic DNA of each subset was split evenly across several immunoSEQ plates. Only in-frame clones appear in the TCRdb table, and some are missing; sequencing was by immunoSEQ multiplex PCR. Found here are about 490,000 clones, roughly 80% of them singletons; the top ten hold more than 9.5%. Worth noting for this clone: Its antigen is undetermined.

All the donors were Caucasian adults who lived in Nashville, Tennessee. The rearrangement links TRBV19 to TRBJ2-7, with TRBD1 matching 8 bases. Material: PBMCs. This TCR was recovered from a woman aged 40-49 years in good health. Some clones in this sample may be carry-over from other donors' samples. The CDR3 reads CASSIDTGGSYEQYF. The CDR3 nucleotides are TGTGCCAGTAGTATAGACACAGGGGGGAGCTACGAGCAGTACTTC.